This T cell receptor beta chain was recovered during a study of shared clonotypes between healthy human individuals. Naivety among CD8 cells was defined by CD45RO negativity and positive CCR7 selection, thereby excluding terminally differentiated effector memory CD45RA+ cells. All of the donors resided in Nashville, Tennessee, and each was a Caucasian adult. Germline V gene lookup returns CDR1 SQVTM and CDR2 ANQGSEA. The CDR3 runs 18 residues. With 2 bases clipped from V and 4 bases from J, the junction kept 17 bases outside the gene matches. Comment on this clone: Its specificity is not known.

Findings and caveats of the study: Represented diversity (both genetic and exposure-history) was limited by the small number of donors. Clonotypes shared by all four sorted-subset donors had higher generation probabilities than non-shared clonotypes.

This table comes from immunoSEQ multiplex PCR, and its TCRdb copy is limited to in-frame clones, with some not included. The profile shows roughly 1,800,000 clones, about 95% of them singletons. The sample taken for sequencing was naive CD8+ T cells sorted from blood. The source is a man between 18 and 29 years old in good health. The chain joins TRBV29-1 to TRBJ2-5; 9 positions agree with TRBD1. The DNA of the CDR3 is TGCAGCGTTGAATCCGGACAGGGGCCTATGCTTGAATTAGAGACCCAGTACTTC. This codes for CSVESGQGPMLELETQYF.